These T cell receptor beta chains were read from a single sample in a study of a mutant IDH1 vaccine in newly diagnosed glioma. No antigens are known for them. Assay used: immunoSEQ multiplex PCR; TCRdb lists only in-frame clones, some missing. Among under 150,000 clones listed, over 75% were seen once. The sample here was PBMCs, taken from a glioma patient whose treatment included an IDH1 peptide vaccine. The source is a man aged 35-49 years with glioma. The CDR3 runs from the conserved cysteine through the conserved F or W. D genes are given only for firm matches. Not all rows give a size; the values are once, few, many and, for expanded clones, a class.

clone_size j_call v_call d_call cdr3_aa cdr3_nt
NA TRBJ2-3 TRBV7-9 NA CASSYIRGAGTDTQYF TGTGCCAGCAGTTATATCCGGGGGGCGGGGACAGATACGCAGTATTTT
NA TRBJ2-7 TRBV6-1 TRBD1 CASSAPGTGVYEQYF TGTGCCAGCAGTGCACCCGGGACAGGGGTTTACGAGCAGTACTTC
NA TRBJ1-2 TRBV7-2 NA CASSLVSDSVYGYTF TGTGCCAGCAGCTTAGTGTCAGACAGCGTTTATGGCTACACCTTC
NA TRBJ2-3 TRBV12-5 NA CASGLVSTTTTQYF TGTGCTAGTGGTTTGGTTTCGACCACGACTACGCAGTATTTT
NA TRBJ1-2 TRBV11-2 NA CASSPHRYGYTF TGTGCCAGCAGCCCCCATCGGTATGGCTACACCTTC
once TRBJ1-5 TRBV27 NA CASRAGTVHNQPQHF TGTGCCAGCAGAGCCGGGACGGTTCATAATCAGCCCCAGCATTTT
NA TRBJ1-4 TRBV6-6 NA CASSWVREGEKLFF TGTGCCAGCAGCTGGGTCCGGGAGGGGGAAAAACTGTTTTTT
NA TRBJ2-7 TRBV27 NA CASSLSVPLEQYF TGTGCCAGCAGTCTTTCGGTTCCCCTGGAGCAGTACTTC
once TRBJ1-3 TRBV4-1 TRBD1 CASSQPTGTANSGNTIYF TGCGCCAGCAGCCAACCTACCGGGACAGCAAACTCTGGAAACACCATATATTTT
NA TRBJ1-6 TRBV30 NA CAWSAGIDNSPLHF TGTGCCTGGAGTGCAGGGATTGATAATTCACCCCTCCACTTT
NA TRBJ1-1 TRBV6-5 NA CASSPADTFTEAFF TGTGCCAGCAGTCCCGCCGACACGTTCACTGAAGCTTTCTTT
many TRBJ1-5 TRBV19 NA CASSLRGARASDHQPQHF TGTGCCAGTAGTCTTCGGGGGGCCAGGGCTTCGGATCATCAGCCCCAGCATTTT
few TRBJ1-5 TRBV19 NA CASSALPGARPNQPQHF TGTGCCAGTAGTGCCCTACCGGGGGCCCGCCCCAATCAGCCCCAGCATTTT
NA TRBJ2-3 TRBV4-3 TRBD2 CASSQDRTSGTDTQYF TGCGCCAGCAGCCAAGATCGGACTAGCGGGACAGATACGCAGTATTTT
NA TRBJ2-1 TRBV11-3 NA CASSYDRDTYNEQFF TGTGCCAGCAGCTACGACCGGGACACTTACAATGAGCAGTTCTTC
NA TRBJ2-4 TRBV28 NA CASSFLDNLRSIQYF TGTGCCAGCAGTTTTTTGGACAACCTAAGAAGCATTCAGTACTTC
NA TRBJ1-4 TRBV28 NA CASSTGSTNEKLFF TGTGCCAGTAGTACAGGGTCAACTAATGAAAAACTGTTTTTT
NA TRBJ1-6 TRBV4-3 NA CASSQIPDGVNSPLHF TGCGCCAGCAGCCAGATCCCCGATGGGGTTAATTCACCCCTCCACTTT
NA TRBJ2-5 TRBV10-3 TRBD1 CAISEQGAETQYF TGTGCCATCAGTGAGCAGGGGGCAGAGACCCAGTACTTC
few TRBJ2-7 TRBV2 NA CASSPRTLYEQYF TGTGCCAGCAGTCCCCGGACACTCTACGAGCAGTACTTC
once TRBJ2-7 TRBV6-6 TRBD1 CASRRDSSEEQYF TGTGCCAGCAGAAGGGACAGTTCAGAGGAGCAGTACTTC
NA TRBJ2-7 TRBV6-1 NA CASSEGSYEQYF TGTGCCAGCAGTGAAGGTTCCTACGAGCAGTACTTC
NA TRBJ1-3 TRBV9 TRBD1 CASSSRQGTSGNTIYF TGTGCCAGCAGCTCCCGACAGGGGACCTCTGGAAACACCATATATTTT
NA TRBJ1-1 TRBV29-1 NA CSSSGGTSMNTEAFF TGCAGCTCCAGCGGCGGCACTTCGATGAACACTGAAGCTTTCTTT
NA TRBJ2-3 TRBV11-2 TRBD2 CASSLVGGGGALDTQYF TGTGCCAGCAGCTTAGTCGGCGGCGGGGGGGCCTTGGATACGCAGTATTTT